Below are 2 T cell receptor beta chains sequenced from a single sample in a study of cytomegalovirus exposure and HLA in healthy donors. The PCR had 60 Vbeta and 13 Jbeta primers. The method was immunoSEQ multiplex PCR; TCRdb's version includes in-frame clones alone and lacks a portion of them. This sample has a few hundred thousand clones, with just over 75% found just once. The sequenced sample consisted of PBMCs. These TCRs come from an older woman in good health and CMV-seropositive.

This clone occurred a few times. The V call is TRBV5-4, the J call TRBJ2-6; 7 bases are shared with TRBD2. CDR3 length: 15 amino acids. The germline V gene encodes CDR1 SGHNT and CDR2 YYREEE (reference sequence). The junction had 4 bases not matched to a gene; V was cut back by 3 bases and J by 4 bases. CDR3 nucleotide sequence: TGTGCCAGCAGCTGGGGAGGGTTGGGGGCCAACGTCCTGACTTTC. As protein: CASSWGGLGANVLTF. The whole variable domain, remainder taken from reference TRBV5-4 and TRBJ2-6, is ETGVTQSPTHLIKTRGQQVTLRCSSQSGHNTVSWYQQALGQGPQFIFQYYREEENGRGNFPPRFSGLQFPNYSSELNVNALELDDSALYLCASSWGGLGANVLTFGAGSRLTVL.

This rearrangement joins TRBV4-2 to TRBJ2-7, with 13 bases matching TRBD2. This CDR3 has 18 residues. The germline gives CDR1 LGHNA, CDR2 YNFKEQ. J lost 5 bases, V lost 4 bases, and 14 bases had no gene match. The chain's CDR3 is CASSRAGLAGDIRNEQYF. The CDR3 nucleotides read TGTGCCAGCAGCCGAGCAGGACTAGCGGGAGATATTCGGAACGAGCAGTACTTC.